One sample yielded the 5 T cell receptor beta chains listed below, sequenced in a study of early T cells in non-severe SARS-CoV-2 infection (dated by TCRdb to 2020 to 2023). Libraries were prepared through 5' RACE. For sequencing, a NextSeq 500 was employed. TCRdb reran the public reads through fastp at Q25 and MiXCR, keeping productive beta chains. Rows are combined by CDR3 protein, so each entry shows the most common genes and DNA. The sample profile shows 60,000 or so distinct CDR3 sequences; 10% to 14% of them were found once. Of the sample, 1.5% to 2% is held by the ten largest clones. The sample was whole blood. Every receptor here comes from an adult who was a healthcare worker with PCR-confirmed SARS-CoV-2 infection or an uninfected control (not recorded which).

This clonotype was counted between two and nine times. The chain's CDR3 is CASSGRQGPNTEAFF. CDR3 DNA sequence: TGTGCCAGCAGCGGTAGACAGGGCCCCAACACTGAAGCTTTCTTT. The V call is TRBV9, the J call TRBJ1-1; the match to TRBD1 covers 7 bases. Per the germline V gene, CDR1 is SGDLS and CDR2 is YYNGEE. The CDR3 is 15 amino acids. J was trimmed by 2 bases and V by 3 bases; bases with no gene match: 7.

In this sample, this clonotype turned up many times. The chain carries TRBV3-1 and TRBJ2-5, with 10 bases fitting TRBD2. CDR3 length equals 16 residues. J was trimmed by 9 bases and V by 0 bases; bases with no gene match: 10. Germline CDR1 reads LGHDT; CDR2 reads YNNKEL (reference sequence). The CDR3 region is CASSQDPAGGMVAQYF. The CDR3 bases are TGTGCCAGCAGCCAAGACCCAGCGGGGGGGATGGTGGCCCAGTACTTC.

J is TRBJ1-1 and V is TRBV30; 7 positions match TRBD1. V dropped 5 bases and J dropped 8; count of bases not matched to a gene: 2. This CDR3 has 10 residues. Germline CDR1 and CDR2: GTSNPN and SVGIG (reference sequence). The CDR3 reads CAWLQGEAFF. In nucleotides, the CDR3 is TGTGCCTGGTTACAGGGGGAAGCTTTCTTT. The entire variable domain, with the rest obtained from reference TRBV30 and TRBJ1-1, is as follows: SQTIHQWPATLVQPVGSPLSLECTVEGTSNPNLYWYRQAAGRGLQLLFYSVGIGQISSEVPQNLSASRPQDRQFILSSKKLLLSDSGFYLCAWLQGEAFFGQGTRLTVV.

The sample holds a few counts of this clonotype. The rearrangement joins TRBV5-1 to TRBJ2-3; D gene unclear. The CDR3 has 14 residues. Germline CDR1 and CDR2: SGHRS and YFSETQ. V was cut by 1 base and J by 4 bases, with 10 bases left in between. This CDR3 reads CASSLLVESDTQYF. The DNA of the CDR3 is TGCGCCAGCAGCTTGTTGGTAGAATCAGATACGCAGTATTTT.

This clonotype was detected many times. This sequence joins TRBV29-1 and TRBJ1-1; no reliable D call. Trimming pared 4 bases from V and 2 bases from J, leaving 5 bases between. The CDR3 loop spans 11 amino acids. CDR1 and CDR2 from the germline V gene are SQVTM and ANQGSEA. The CDR3 DNA reads as TGCAGCGTTGCCAGAAACACTGAAGCTTTCTTT. Translation gives CSVARNTEAFF.